The source of this T cell receptor (beta chain) is a study of technical replicates of blood from a few donors. Sequencing used immunoSEQ multiplex PCR; TCRdb keeps in-frame clones, though not all of them. This sample has about 83,000 clones; roughly nine tenths occur once, and the top ten carry roughly 0.28%. Sequencing input: T cells isolated from PBMCs. This sequence originates from a human donor in good health.

CDR3 protein: CASSPTGLLETQYF. CDR3 in DNA: TGCGCCAGCAGCCCGACGGGTCTCCTGGAGACCCAGTACTTC. This chain connects TRBV5-1 to TRBJ2-5; no firm D call. CDR1 SGHRS and CDR2 YFSETQ come from the germline V gene. CDR3 size: 14 residues. V was cut by 4 bases and J by 5 bases, with 15 bases left in between.